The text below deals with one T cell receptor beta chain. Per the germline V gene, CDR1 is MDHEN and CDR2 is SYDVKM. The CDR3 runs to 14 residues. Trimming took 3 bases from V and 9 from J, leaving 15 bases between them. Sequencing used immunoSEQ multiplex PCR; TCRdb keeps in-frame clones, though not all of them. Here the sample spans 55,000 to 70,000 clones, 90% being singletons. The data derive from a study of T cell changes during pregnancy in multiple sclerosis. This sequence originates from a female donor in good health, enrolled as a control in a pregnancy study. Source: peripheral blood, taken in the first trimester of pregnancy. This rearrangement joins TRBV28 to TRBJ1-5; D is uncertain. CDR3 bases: TGTGCCAGCAGTTTTTGGGCAGCCCGACGGCCCCAGCATTTT. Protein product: CASSFWAARRPQHF. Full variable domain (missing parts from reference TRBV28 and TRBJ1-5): DVKVTQSSRYLVKRTGEKVFLECVQDMDHENMFWYRQDPGLGLRLIYFSYDVKMKEKGDIPEGYSVSREKKERFSLILESASTNQTSMYLCASSFWAARRPQHFGDGTRLSIL.